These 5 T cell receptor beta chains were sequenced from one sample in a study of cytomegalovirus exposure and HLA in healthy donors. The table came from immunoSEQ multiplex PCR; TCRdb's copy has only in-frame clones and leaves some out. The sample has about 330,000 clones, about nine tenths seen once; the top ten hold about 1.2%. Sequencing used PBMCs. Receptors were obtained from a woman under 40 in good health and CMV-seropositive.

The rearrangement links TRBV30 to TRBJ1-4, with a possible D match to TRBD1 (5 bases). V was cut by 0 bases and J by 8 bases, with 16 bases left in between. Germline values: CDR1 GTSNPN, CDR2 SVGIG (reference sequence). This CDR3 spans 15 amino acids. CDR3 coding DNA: TGTGCCTGGAGTGTATTAAGTCAGGGTGGGGAAAAACTGTTTTTT. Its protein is CAWSVLSQGGEKLFF. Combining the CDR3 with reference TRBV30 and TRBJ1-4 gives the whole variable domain SQTIHQWPATLVQPVGSPLSLECTVEGTSNPNLYWYRQAAGRGLQLLFYSVGIGQISSEVPQNLSASRPQDRQFILSSKKLLLSDSGFYLCAWSVLSQGGEKLFFGSGTQLSVL.

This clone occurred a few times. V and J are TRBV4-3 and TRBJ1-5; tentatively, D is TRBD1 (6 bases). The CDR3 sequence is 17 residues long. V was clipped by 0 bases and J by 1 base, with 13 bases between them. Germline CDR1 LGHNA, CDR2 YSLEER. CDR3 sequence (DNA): TGCGCCAGCAGCCAAGATTGGGCGGGGGCGAGCAATCAGCCCCAGCATTTT. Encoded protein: CASSQDWAGASNQPQHF.

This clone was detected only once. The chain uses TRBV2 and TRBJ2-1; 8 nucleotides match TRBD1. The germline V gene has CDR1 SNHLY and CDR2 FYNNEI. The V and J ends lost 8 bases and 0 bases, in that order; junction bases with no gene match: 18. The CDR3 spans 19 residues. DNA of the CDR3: TGTGCCAGCCCCGGACAGGGAAGGAGCGGCCCAAGCTCCTACAATGAGCAGTTCTTC. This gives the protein CASPGQGRSGPSSYNEQFF. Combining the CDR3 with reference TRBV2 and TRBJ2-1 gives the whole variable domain EPEVTQTPSHQVTQMGQEVILRCVPISNHLYFYWYRQILGQKVEFLVSFYNNEISEKSEIFDDQFSVERPDGSNFTLKIRSTKLEDSAMYFCASPGQGRSGPSSYNEQFFGPGTRLTVL.

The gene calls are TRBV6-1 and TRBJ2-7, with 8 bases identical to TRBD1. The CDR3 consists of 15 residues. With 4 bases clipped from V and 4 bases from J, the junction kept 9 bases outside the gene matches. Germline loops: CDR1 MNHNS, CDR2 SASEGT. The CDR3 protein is CASSVPQGAFYEQYF. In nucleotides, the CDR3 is TGTGCCAGCAGTGTACCCCAGGGGGCGTTTTACGAGCAGTACTTC.

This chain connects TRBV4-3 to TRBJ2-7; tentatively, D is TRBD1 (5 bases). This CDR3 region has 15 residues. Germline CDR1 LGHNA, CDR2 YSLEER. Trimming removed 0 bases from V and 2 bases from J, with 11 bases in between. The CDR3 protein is CASSQDLLGAYEQYF. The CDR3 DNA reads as TGCGCCAGCAGCCAAGATTTATTAGGGGCCTACGAGCAGTACTTC.